The clone carrying this T cell receptor beta chain was found many times. This sample was included in a study of identical twins. TCRdb re-derived calls from the 5' RACE reads in MiXCR, one entry per CDR3 protein. This table holds some 660,000 distinct CDR3 sequences, over 8.5% found once. V was shortened by 2 bases and J by 10 bases, with 14 bases between the two germline ends. This CDR3 has 13 residues. The data also belong to a second study, concerning yellow fever vaccine responses in identical twins. As that report states: Reported findings indicate that twins' vaccine T cell responses seemed partially convergent, partially personalized.

Sequencing was carried out using PBMCs. The chain recombines TRBV12-3 or TRBV12-4 with TRBJ1-1; perhaps TRBD1 as D (5 bases). The sequence was collected from a woman between 18 and 29 years old in good health. CDR3 bases: TGTGCCAGCAGTTTATTTCAGGGCGACCGAGCTTTCTTT. It translates to CASSLFQGDRAFF.